The TCR beta chain under discussion was sequenced for a study of Tregs in tolerant kidney transplant recipients. V was trimmed by 3 bases and J by 5 bases, leaving 10 bases between them. Germline lookup yields CDR1 KGHSH and CDR2 LQKENI. The CDR3 consists of 13 residues. About this clone: Its antigen remains unknown.

Clones were read by immunoSEQ multiplex PCR, and TCRdb kept only the in-frame ones, dropping some. The sample comprises fewer than 100,000 clones, around 93% of which are singletons, and approximately 0.3% rests with the top ten. Study-wide results and caveats: This study did not directly address biological reproducibility.

This chain uses TRBV18 with TRBJ1-2; D may be TRBD1 (5 bases). Sequenced material: Tregs from blood, taken before the transplant. The receptor was isolated from a human donor who received a combined kidney and bone marrow transplant. The CDR3 is CASSPDSYYGYTF. Here the CDR3 DNA reads TGTGCCAGCTCACCCGACAGTTATTATGGCTACACCTTC.